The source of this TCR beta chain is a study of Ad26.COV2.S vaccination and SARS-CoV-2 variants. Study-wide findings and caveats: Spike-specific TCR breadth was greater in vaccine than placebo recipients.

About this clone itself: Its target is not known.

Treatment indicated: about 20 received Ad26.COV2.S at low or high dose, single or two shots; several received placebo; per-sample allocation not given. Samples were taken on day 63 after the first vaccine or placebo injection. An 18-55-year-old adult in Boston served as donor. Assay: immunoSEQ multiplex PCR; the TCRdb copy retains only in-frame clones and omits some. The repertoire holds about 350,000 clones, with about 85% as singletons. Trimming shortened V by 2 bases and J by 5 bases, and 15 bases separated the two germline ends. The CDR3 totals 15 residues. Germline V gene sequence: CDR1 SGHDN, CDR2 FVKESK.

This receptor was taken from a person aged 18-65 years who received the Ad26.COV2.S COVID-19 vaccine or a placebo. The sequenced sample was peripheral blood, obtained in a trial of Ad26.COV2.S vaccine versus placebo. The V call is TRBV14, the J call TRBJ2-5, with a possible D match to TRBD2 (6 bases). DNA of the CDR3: TGTGCCAGCAGCCAACCGGGACTCAAGACGGAGACCCAGTACTTC. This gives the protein CASSQPGLKTETQYF. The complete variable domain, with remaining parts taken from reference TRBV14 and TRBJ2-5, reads EAGVTQFPSHSVIEKGQTVTLRCDPISGHDNLYWYRRVMGKEIKFLLHFVKESKQDESGMPNNRFLAERTGGTYSTLKVQPAELEDSGVYFCASSQPGLKTETQYFGPGTRLLVL.